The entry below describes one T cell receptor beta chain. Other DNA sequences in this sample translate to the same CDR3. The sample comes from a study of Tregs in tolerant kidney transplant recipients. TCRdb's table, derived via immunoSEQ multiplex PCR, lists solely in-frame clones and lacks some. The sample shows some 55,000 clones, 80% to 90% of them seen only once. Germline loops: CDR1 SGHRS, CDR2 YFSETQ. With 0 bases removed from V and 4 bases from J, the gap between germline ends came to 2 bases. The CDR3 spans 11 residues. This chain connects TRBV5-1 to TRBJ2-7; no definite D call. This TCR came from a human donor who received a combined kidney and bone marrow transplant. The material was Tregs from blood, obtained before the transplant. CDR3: CASSLGYEQYF. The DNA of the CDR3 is TGCGCCAGCAGCTTGGGATACGAGCAGTACTTC.